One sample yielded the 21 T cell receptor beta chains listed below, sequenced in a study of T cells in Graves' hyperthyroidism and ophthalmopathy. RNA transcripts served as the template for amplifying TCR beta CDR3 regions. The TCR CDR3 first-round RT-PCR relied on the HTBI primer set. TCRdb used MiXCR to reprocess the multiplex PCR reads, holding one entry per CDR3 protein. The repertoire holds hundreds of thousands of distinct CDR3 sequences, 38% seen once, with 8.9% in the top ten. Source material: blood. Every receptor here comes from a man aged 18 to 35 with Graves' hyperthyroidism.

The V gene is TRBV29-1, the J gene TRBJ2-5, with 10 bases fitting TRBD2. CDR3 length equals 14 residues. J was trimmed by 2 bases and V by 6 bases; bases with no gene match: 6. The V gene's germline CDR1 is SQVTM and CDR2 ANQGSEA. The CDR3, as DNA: TGCAGCGTAGAACTAGCGGGACTACAAGAGACCCAGTACTTC. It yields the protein CSVELAGLQETQYF. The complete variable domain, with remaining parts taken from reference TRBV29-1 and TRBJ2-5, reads SAVISQKPSRDICQRGTSLTIQCQVDSQVTMMFWYRQQPGQSLTLIATANQGSEATYESGFVIDKFPISRPNLTFSTLTVSNMSPEDSSIYLCSVELAGLQETQYFGPGTRLLVL.

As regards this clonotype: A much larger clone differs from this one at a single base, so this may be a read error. The CDR3 spells CASSRGRHYEQCF. The CDR3 DNA follows: TGTGCCAGCAGCAGAGGACGGCACTACGAGCAGTGCTTC. The chain has TRBV7-2 and TRBJ2-7, with D unclear. In germline, CDR1 is SGHTA, CDR2 FQGNSA. The CDR3 length is 13 residues. The whole variable domain, remainder taken from reference TRBV7-2 and TRBJ2-7, is GAGVSQSPSNKVTEKGKDVELRCDPISGHTALYWYRQSLGQGLEFLIYFQGNSAPDKSGLPSDRFSAERTGGSVSTLTIQRTQQEDSAVYLCASSRGRHYEQCFGPGTRLTVT.

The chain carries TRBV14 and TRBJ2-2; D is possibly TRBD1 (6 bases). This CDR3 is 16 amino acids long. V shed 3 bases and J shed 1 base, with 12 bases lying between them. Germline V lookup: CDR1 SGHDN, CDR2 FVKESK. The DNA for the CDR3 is TGTGCCAGCAGCCACCTCAGGGGCCTGAACACCGGGGAGCTGTTTTTT. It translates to CASSHLRGLNTGELFF. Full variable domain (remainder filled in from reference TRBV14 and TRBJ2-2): EAGVTQFPSHSVIEKGQTVTLRCDPISGHDNLYWYRRVMGKEIKFLLHFVKESKQDESGMPNNRFLAERTGGTYSTLKVQPAELEDSGVYFCASSHLRGLNTGELFFGEGSRLTVL.

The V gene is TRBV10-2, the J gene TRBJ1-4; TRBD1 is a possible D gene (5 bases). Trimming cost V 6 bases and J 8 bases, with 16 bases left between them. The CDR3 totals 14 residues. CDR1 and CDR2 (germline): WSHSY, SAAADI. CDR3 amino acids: CASSPPGLEEKLFF. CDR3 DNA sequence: TGCGCCAGCAGCCCACCAGGGCTAGAAGAAAAACTGTTTTTT.

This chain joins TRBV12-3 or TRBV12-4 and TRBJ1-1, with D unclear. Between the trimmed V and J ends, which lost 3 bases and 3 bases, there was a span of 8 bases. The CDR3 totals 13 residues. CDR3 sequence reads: CASSLFGHTEAFF. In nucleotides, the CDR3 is TGTGCCAGCAGTTTGTTTGGGCACACTGAAGCTTTCTTT.

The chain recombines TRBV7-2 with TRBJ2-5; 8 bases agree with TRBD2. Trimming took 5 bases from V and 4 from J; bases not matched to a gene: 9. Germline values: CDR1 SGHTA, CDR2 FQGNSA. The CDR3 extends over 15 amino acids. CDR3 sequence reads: CASSGGGRGGETQYF. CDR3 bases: TGTGCCAGCAGCGGGGGTGGTCGGGGGGGAGAGACCCAGTACTTC.

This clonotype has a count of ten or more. For the CDR3, the DNA is TGTGCCAGTAGTATGACAGGGGCCAGTGAAGCTTTCTTT. As protein: CASSMTGASEAFF. The chain links TRBV19 to TRBJ1-1; 8 bases fit TRBD1. CDR3 length: 13 amino acids. Germline V gives CDR1 LNHDA, CDR2 SQIVND (reference sequence). V lost 3 bases, J lost 7 bases, and 4 bases stayed unmatched.

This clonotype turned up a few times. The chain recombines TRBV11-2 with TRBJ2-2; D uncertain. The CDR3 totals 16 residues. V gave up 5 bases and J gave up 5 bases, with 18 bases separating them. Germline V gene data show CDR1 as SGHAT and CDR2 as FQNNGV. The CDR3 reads CASSPARAWGTGELFF. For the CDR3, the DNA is TGTGCCAGCAGCCCCGCCCGGGCATGGGGTACCGGGGAGCTGTTTTTT.

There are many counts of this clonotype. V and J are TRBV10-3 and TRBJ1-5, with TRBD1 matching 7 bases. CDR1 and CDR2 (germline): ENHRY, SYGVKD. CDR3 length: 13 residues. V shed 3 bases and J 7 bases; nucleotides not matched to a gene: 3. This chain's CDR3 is CAISEDRDQPQHF. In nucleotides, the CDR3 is TGTGCCATCAGTGAAGACAGGGACCAGCCCCAGCATTTT.

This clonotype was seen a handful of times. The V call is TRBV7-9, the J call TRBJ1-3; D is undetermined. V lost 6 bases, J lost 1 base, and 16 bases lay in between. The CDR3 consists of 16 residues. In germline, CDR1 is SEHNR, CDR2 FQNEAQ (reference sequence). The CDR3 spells CASRPNKLRSGNTIYF. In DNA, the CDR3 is TGTGCCAGCAGGCCAAACAAACTTCGGTCTGGAAACACCATATATTTT.

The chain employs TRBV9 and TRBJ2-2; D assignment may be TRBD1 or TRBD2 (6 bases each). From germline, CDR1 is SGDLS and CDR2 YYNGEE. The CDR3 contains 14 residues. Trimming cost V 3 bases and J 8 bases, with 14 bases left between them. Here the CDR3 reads CASSAPGGTGELFF. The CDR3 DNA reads TGTGCCAGCAGCGCCCCCGGGGGCACAGGGGAGCTGTTTTTT.

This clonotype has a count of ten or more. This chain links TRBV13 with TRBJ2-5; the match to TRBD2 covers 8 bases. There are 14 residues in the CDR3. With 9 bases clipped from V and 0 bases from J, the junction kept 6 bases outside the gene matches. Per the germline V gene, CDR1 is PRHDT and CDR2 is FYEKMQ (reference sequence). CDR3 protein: CASRELADQETQYF. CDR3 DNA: TGTGCCAGTAGAGAACTAGCGGACCAAGAGACCCAGTACTTC.

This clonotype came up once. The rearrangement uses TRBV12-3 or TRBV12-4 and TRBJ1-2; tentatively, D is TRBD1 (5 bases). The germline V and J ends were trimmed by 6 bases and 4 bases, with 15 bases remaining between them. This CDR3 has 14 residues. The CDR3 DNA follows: TGTGCCAGCAGACTAGACTGGGGGATCTATGGCTACACCTTC. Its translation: CASRLDWGIYGYTF.

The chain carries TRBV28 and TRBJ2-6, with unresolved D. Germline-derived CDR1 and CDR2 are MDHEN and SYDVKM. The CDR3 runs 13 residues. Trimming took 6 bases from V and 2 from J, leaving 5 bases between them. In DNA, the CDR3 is TGTGCCAGCAGATGGACTGGGGCCAACGTCCTGACTTTC. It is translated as CASRWTGANVLTF.

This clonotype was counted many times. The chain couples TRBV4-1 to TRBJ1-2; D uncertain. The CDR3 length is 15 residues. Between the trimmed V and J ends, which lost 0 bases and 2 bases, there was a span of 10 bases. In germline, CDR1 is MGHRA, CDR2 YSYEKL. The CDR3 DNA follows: TGCGCCAGCAGCCAAGATACCCCAACGAACTATGGCTACACCTTC. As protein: CASSQDTPTNYGYTF.

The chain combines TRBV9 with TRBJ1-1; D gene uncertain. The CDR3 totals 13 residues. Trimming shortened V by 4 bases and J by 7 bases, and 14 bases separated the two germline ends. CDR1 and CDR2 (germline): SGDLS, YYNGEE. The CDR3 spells CASSPGVMGEAFF. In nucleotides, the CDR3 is TGTGCCAGCAGCCCCGGGGTGATGGGTGAAGCTTTCTTT.

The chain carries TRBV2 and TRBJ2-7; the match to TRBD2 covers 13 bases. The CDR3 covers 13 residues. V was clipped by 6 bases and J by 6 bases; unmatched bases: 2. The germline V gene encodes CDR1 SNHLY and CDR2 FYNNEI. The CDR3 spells CASRWTSGSEQYF. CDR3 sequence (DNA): TGTGCCAGCAGATGGACTAGCGGGAGCGAGCAGTACTTC.

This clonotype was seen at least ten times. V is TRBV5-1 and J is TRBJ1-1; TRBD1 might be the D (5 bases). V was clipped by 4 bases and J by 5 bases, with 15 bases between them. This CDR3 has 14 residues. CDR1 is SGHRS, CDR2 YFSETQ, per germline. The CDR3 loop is CASSPQGGRTEAFF. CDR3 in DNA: TGCGCCAGCAGCCCCCAGGGAGGGAGAACTGAAGCTTTCTTT.

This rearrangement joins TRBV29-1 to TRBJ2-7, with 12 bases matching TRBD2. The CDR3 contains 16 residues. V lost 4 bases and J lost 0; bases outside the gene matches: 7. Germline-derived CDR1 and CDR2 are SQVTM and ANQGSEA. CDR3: CSVGTSGNLISYEQYF. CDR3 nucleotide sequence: TGCAGCGTTGGGACTAGCGGGAACCTTATCTCCTACGAGCAGTACTTC.

The CDR3 DNA sequence: TGTGCCAGCAGTGCGGACGGGAGCTCCTACAATGAGCAGTTCTTC. It translates to CASSADGSSYNEQFF. The chain combines TRBV2 with TRBJ2-1; weak D call: TRBD2 (6 bases). Trimming removed 4 bases from V and 0 bases from J, with 10 bases in between. The CDR3 is 15 residues long. Germline values: CDR1 SNHLY, CDR2 FYNNEI.

The CDR3 region has the DNA TGTGCCAGTAGTATATCAGGGGACAACTATGGCTACACCTTC. As protein: CASSISGDNYGYTF. V usage is TRBV19 and J usage is TRBJ1-2; the D gene is possibly TRBD1 (6 bases). The CDR3 is 14 amino acids. The ends were cut back, 2 bases at V and 2 bases at J, with 9 bases in the middle. The germline CDR1 and CDR2 sequences are LNHDA and SQIVND (reference sequence).